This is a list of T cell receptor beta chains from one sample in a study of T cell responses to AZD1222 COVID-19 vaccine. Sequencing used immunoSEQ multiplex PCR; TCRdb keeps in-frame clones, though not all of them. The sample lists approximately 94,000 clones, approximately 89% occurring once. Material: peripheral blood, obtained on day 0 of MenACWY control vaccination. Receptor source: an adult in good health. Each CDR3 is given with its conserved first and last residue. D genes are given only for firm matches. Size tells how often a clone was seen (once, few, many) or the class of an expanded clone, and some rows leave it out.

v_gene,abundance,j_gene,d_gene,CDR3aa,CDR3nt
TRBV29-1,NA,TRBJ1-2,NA,CSVRRDGYTF,TGCAGCGTCCGCAGGGATGGCTACACCTTC
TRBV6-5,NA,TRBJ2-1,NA,CASSYQPTQKDEQFF,TGTGCCAGCAGTTATCAGCCAACCCAAAAAGATGAGCAGTTCTTC
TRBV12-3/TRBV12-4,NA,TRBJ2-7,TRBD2,CASSFLGAGEQYF,TGTGCCAGCAGTTTTCTGGGAGCGGGAGAGCAGTACTTC
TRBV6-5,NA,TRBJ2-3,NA,CASRARTDTQYF,TGTGCCAGCAGAGCTCGCACAGATACGCAGTATTTT
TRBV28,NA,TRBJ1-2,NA,CASEGMSYGYTF,TGTGCCAGTGAAGGGATGTCTTATGGCTACACCTTC
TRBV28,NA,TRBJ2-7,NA,CASRRVRGLYEQYF,TGTGCCAGCAGACGGGTGCGGGGCCTCTACGAGCAGTACTTC
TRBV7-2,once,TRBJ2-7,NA,CASSSPARNEQYF,TGTGCCAGCAGCTCCCCGGCCCGGAACGAGCAGTACTTC
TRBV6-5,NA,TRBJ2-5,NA,CASSYRGKETQYF,TGTGCCAGCAGTTACAGGGGCAAAGAGACCCAGTACTTC
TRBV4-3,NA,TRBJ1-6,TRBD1,CASRQGGSSYNSPLHF,TGCGCCAGCAGACAGGGGGGCAGCTCCTATAATTCACCCCTCCACTTT
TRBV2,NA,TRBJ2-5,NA,CASSVNRDQETQYF,TGTGCCAGCAGCGTTAATCGGGACCAAGAGACCCAGTACTTC
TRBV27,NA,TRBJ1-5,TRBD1,CASRVTGGSQPQHF,TGTGCCAGCAGGGTCACAGGGGGATCTCAGCCCCAGCATTTT
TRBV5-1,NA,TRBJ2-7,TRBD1,CASSLWDRNAPSSYEQYF,TGCGCCAGCAGCTTGTGGGACAGGAATGCCCCAAGCTCCTACGAGCAGTACTTC
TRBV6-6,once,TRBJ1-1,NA,CASSLQNTEAFF,TGTGCCAGCAGTTTACAGAACACTGAAGCTTTCTTT
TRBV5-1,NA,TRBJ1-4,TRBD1,CASSLGQGAEKLFF,TGCGCCAGCAGCTTGGGGCAGGGGGCTGAAAAACTGTTTTTT
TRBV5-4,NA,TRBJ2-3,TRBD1,CASSTRDRSATQYF,TGTGCCAGCAGCACTCGGGACAGGTCGGCTACGCAGTATTTT
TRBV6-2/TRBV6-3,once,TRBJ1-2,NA,CASSYSKAVGYGYTF,TGTGCCAGCAGTTACTCGAAGGCGGTTGGCTATGGCTACACCTTC
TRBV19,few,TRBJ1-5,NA,CASSLNSGASNQPQHF,TGTGCCAGTAGCCTGAACTCGGGGGCTAGCAATCAGCCCCAGCATTTT
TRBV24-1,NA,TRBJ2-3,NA,CATSDVMGVSGTDTQYF,TGTGCCACCAGTGATGTGATGGGGGTTAGTGGCACAGATACGCAGTATTTT
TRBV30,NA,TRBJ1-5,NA,CAWTPTVGQPQHF,TGTGCCTGGACCCCGACAGTTGGGCAGCCCCAGCATTTT
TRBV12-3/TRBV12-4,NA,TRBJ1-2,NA,CASIRSRNYGYTF,TGTGCCAGCATCAGGTCGCGGAACTATGGCTACACCTTC
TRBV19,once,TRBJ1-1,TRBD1,CASSIWYRGAEAFF,TGTGCCAGTAGCATCTGGTACAGGGGGGCTGAAGCTTTCTTT
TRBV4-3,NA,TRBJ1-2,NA,CASSQGTFGGYTF,TGCGCCAGCAGCCAGGGGACGTTTGGCGGCTACACCTTC
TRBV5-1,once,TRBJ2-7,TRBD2,CASSLGSGETEQYF,TGCGCCAGCAGCTTGGGCAGCGGGGAGACCGAGCAGTACTTC
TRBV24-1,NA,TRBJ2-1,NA,CATRNSGSTYNEQFF,TGTGCCACCAGGAATAGCGGAAGTACCTACAATGAGCAGTTCTTC
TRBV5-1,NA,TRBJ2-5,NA,CASSSQAPTQETQYF,TGCGCCAGCAGCTCTCAAGCCCCTACCCAAGAGACCCAGTACTTC
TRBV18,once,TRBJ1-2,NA,CASSPRRDVYGYTF,TGTGCCAGCTCACCAAGGCGGGACGTCTATGGCTACACCTTC
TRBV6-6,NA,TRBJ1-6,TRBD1,CASRWDRGINSPLHF,TGTGCCAGCAGATGGGACAGGGGCATTAATTCACCCCTCCACTTT
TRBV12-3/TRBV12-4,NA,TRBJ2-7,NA,CASALYDGGEQYF,TGTGCCAGCGCCCTTTACGATGGAGGCGAGCAGTACTTC
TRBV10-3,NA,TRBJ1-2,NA,CAIREGDYGYTF,TGTGCCATCAGGGAGGGGGATTATGGCTACACCTTC
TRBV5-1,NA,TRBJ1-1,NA,CASSFEGLGMNTEAFF,TGCGCCAGCAGCTTTGAAGGTTTGGGAATGAACACTGAAGCTTTCTTT
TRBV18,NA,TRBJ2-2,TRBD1,CASSGTEPTGELFF,TGTGCCAGCTCAGGGACAGAACCAACCGGGGAGCTGTTTTTT
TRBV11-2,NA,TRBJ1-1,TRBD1,CASSDLFRGTTEAFF,TGTGCCAGCAGCGATCTCTTCAGGGGGACGACTGAAGCTTTCTTT